What follows are 30 T cell receptor beta chains derived from one specimen sequenced in a study of T cells in Graves' hyperthyroidism and ophthalmopathy. Amplification of TCR beta CDR3 regions was performed using RNA transcripts as template. A set of HTBI primers served as the primers for a first-round RT-PCR of the TCR CDR3. Each CDR3 protein is one row after TCRdb ran MiXCR on the multiplex PCR reads. The data contain 400,000 to 500,000 distinct CDR3 sequences, roughly an eighth of them seen just once; the ten biggest clones take up 5% to 6.5%. The sequenced sample consisted of blood. These receptors originate from a young woman with Graves' hyperthyroidism.

This clonotype has only a few counts. The V call is TRBV7-2, the J call TRBJ1-3; 7 nucleotides agree with TRBD1. The CDR3 extends over 16 amino acids. V shed 5 bases and J 0 bases; nucleotides not matched to a gene: 7. Per germline, CDR1 SGHTA and CDR2 FQGNSA. The CDR3 region is CASSLTDRPSGNTIYF. The CDR3, as DNA: TGTGCCAGCAGCCTCACGGACAGGCCCTCTGGAAACACCATATATTTT.

This clonotype was seen more than once but under ten times. This chain links TRBV19 with TRBJ1-5; D gene ambiguous. CDR1 and CDR2 from the germline V gene are LNHDA and SQIVND (reference sequence). The CDR3 consists of 14 residues. Trimming removed 3 bases from V and 1 base from J, with 7 bases in between. The CDR3 is CASSMQDSNQPQHF. Written as DNA, the CDR3 is TGTGCCAGTAGTATGCAGGACAGCAATCAGCCCCAGCATTTT. The variable domain in full, completed from reference TRBV19 and TRBJ1-5, reads DGGITQSPKYLFRKEGQNVTLSCEQNLNHDAMYWYRQDPGQGLRLIYYSQIVNDFQKGDIAEGYSVSREKKESFPLTVTSAQKNPTAFYLCASSMQDSNQPQHFGDGTRLSIL.

The gene calls are TRBV20-1 and TRBJ2-1, with 13 bases matching TRBD2. Trimming took 8 bases from V and 2 from J; bases not matched to a gene: 9. Per germline, CDR1 DFQATT and CDR2 SNEGSKA (reference sequence). The CDR3 consists of 16 residues. CDR3 amino acids: CSTNPGLAGAYNEQFF. Written as DNA, the CDR3 is TGCAGTACCAACCCAGGACTAGCGGGAGCCTACAATGAGCAGTTCTTC.

The V gene is TRBV9, the J gene TRBJ2-1; 8 bases fit TRBD2. V trimming: 0 bases; J trimming: 8 bases; junction bases outside the gene matches: 13. CDR3 length: 17 residues. The V gene's germline CDR1 is SGDLS and CDR2 YYNGEE. CDR3 in amino acids: CASSVESREGNGDEQFF. The CDR3, as DNA: TGTGCCAGCAGCGTAGAATCCCGGGAGGGAAATGGGGATGAGCAGTTCTTC.

Many counts were recorded for this clonotype. The chain combines TRBV7-2 with TRBJ2-5; possibly TRBD2 for D (7 bases). V gave up 5 bases and J gave up 2 bases, with 24 bases separating them. Germline-derived CDR1 and CDR2 are SGHTA and FQGNSA. CDR3 length equals 18 residues. CDR3 residues: CASSLSSRGGGEQETQYF. Here the CDR3 DNA reads TGTGCCAGCAGCCTATCCTCCCGAGGGGGAGGGGAACAAGAGACCCAGTACTTC.

This clonotype has more than one count but fewer than ten. This chain links TRBV6-2 or TRBV6-3 with TRBJ2-1, with 7 bases lining up with TRBD2. Trimming cost V 2 bases and J 4 bases; bases outside gene matches: 5. Germline lookup yields CDR1 MNHEY and CDR2 SVGEGT. The CDR3 is made up of 15 amino acids. CDR3 region: CASSYGASGYNEQFF. Written as DNA, the CDR3 is TGTGCCAGCAGTTACGGGGCTAGCGGATACAATGAGCAGTTCTTC.

This clonotype was recorded at least ten times. The J gene is TRBJ1-2, the V gene TRBV2, with D maybe TRBD1 (6 bases). CDR3 length: 14 residues. The germline gives CDR1 SNHLY, CDR2 FYNNEI. Trimming cost V 7 bases and J 8 bases, with 20 bases left between them. The CDR3 is CASKSQGNSGGYTF. The DNA for the CDR3 is TGTGCCAGCAAATCCCAGGGGAATTCTGGCGGCTACACCTTC.

This clonotype has a count of ten or more. This could be a read error, since a much larger clone is one nucleotide away. The chain uses TRBV11-2 and TRBJ2-5, with 10 bases matching TRBD2. Germline values: CDR1 SGHAT, CDR2 FQNNGV. CDR3 length: 15 residues. The junction had 5 bases not matched to a gene; V was cut back by 5 bases and J by 2 bases. CDR3 coding DNA: TGTGCCAGCAGCATCGGACTAGCGGAACAAGAGACCCAGTACTTC. It encodes CASSIGLAEQETQYF.

Ten or more counts support this clonotype. This chain uses TRBV5-1 with TRBJ2-1; 15 nucleotides line up with TRBD2. In germline, CDR1 is SGHRS, CDR2 YFSETQ. The CDR3 loop spans 18 amino acids. V shed 0 bases and J 4 bases; nucleotides not matched to a gene: 5. The CDR3 is CASSLGTSGRASYNEQFF. CDR3 bases: TGCGCCAGCAGCTTGGGGACTAGCGGGAGGGCTTCGTACAATGAGCAGTTCTTC. The variable domain in full, completed from reference TRBV5-1 and TRBJ2-1, reads KAGVTQTPRYLIKTRGQQVTLSCSPISGHRSVSWYQQTPGQGLQFLFEYFSETQRNKGNFPGRFSGRQFSNSRSEMNVSTLELGDSALYLCASSLGTSGRASYNEQFFGPGTRLTVL.

The CDR3 protein is CASSSDTGGTTEAFF. In DNA, the CDR3 is TGTGCCAGCAGCTCGGACACAGGGGGAACCACTGAAGCTTTCTTT. This sequence joins TRBV5-4 and TRBJ1-1, with 8 bases fitting TRBD1. The CDR3 totals 15 residues. CDR1 and CDR2 (germline): SGHNT, YYREEE (reference sequence). V lost 3 bases and J lost 4; bases outside the gene matches: 8.

The table lists this clonotype with many counts. The CDR3 sequence: CASSYTGESDEQFF. In DNA form, the CDR3 reads TGTGCCAGCAGTTACACAGGGGAATCAGATGAGCAGTTCTTC. The rearrangement uses TRBV6-2 or TRBV6-3 and TRBJ2-1; 7 bases match TRBD1. Germline lookup yields CDR1 MNHEY and CDR2 SVGEGT. The CDR3 is made up of 14 amino acids. The V gene end was trimmed by 2 bases and the J gene end by 8 bases; junction bases not matched to a gene: 6.

This clonotype was counted at least ten times. The rearrangement joins TRBV28 to TRBJ2-1, with 7 bases matching TRBD2. Germline loops: CDR1 MDHEN, CDR2 SYDVKM. The CDR3 covers 16 residues. V was pared by 2 bases and J by 8 bases, with 12 bases of the junction left unmatched. CDR3 in amino acids: CASSLQGGSLSHEQFF. Written as DNA, the CDR3 is TGTGCCAGCAGTTTACAGGGCGGGAGTTTGTCCCATGAGCAGTTCTTC.

In its sample, this clonotype was seen many times. This chain uses TRBV7-9 with TRBJ2-3; a weak D match, TRBD2 (5 bases). Germline V gene lookup returns CDR1 SEHNR and CDR2 FQNEAQ (reference sequence). V lost 4 bases, J lost 0 bases, and 11 bases lay in between. This CDR3 has 15 residues. Written as DNA, the CDR3 is TGTGCCAGCAGCTCGAGGACTCCTAGCACAGATACGCAGTATTTT. This gives the protein CASSSRTPSTDTQYF.

This clonotype was seen repeatedly, ten times or more. V is TRBV7-3 and J is TRBJ2-1; TRBD1 matches at 7 bases. V was clipped by 4 bases and J by 9 bases; unmatched bases: 9. Per germline, CDR1 SGHTA and CDR2 FQGTGA. The CDR3 is 14 amino acids. CDR3 in DNA: TGTGCCAGCAGCTCCGCTCGGACAGGAGGTGAGCAGTTCTTC. Encoded protein: CASSSARTGGEQFF.

There are many counts of this clonotype. The chain carries TRBV20-1 and TRBJ2-3; D is possibly TRBD1 (6 bases). Germline V gene sequence: CDR1 DFQATT, CDR2 SNEGSKA (reference sequence). The V end lost 5 bases, the J end lost 3 bases, and 21 bases lay between the germline ends. The CDR3 has 16 amino acids. The CDR3 loop reads CSAEDNGQGLTDTQYF. The CDR3, as DNA: TGCAGTGCTGAGGACAACGGGCAGGGGCTGACAGATACGCAGTATTTT.

The CDR3 loop reads CASSPHPQGIYEQYF. In DNA form, the CDR3 reads TGTGCCAGTAGTCCACACCCTCAGGGGATCTACGAGCAGTACTTC. V is TRBV19 and J is TRBJ2-7, with a tentative D call TRBD1 (6 bases). CDR1 and CDR2 (germline): LNHDA, SQIVND (reference sequence). The ends were cut back, 5 bases at V and 3 bases at J, with 17 bases in the middle. The CDR3 sequence is 15 residues long.

This clonotype came up many times. This chain connects TRBV14 to TRBJ2-1; maybe TRBD1 (6 bases). Trimming removed 4 bases at V and 9 bases at J, with 10 bases between. The CDR3 runs to 12 residues. The germline CDR1 and CDR2 sequences are SGHDN and FVKESK. CDR3 DNA sequence: TGTGCCAGCAGCCTCGGACAGATTGAGCAGTTCTTC. Its translation: CASSLGQIEQFF.

This clonotype was counted ten times or more. The chain uses TRBV2 and TRBJ1-1; D remains ambiguous. With 2 bases removed from V and 6 bases from J, the gap between germline ends came to 13 bases. Per the germline V gene, CDR1 is SNHLY and CDR2 is FYNNEI. This CDR3 comprises 14 residues. The CDR3 sequence is CASSEQALIAEAFF. CDR3 bases: TGTGCCAGCAGTGAACAGGCCCTTATCGCTGAAGCTTTCTTT.

At least ten counts were recorded for this clonotype. This chain uses TRBV6-1 with TRBJ2-7; TRBD1 is a possible D gene (5 bases). The V and J ends lost 6 bases and 3 bases respectively, with 9 bases between them. CDR1 is MNHNS, CDR2 SASEGT, per germline. This CDR3 is 12 amino acids long. The CDR3 DNA is TGTGCCAGCAGGAAAGACAGCTACGAGCAGTACTTC. Amino acid sequence: CASRKDSYEQYF.

J is TRBJ2-5 and V is TRBV6-2 or TRBV6-3; 10 bases match TRBD2. This CDR3 spans 18 amino acids. Germline lookup yields CDR1 MNHEY and CDR2 SVGEGT. The J segment lost 1 base and the V segment lost 2 bases, leaving 10 bases of the junction unmatched. The DNA for the CDR3 is TGTGCCAGCAGTTACCCCGTTCCCCCTAGCGGGAGCCAAGAGACCCAGTACTTC. Translation gives CASSYPVPPSGSQETQYF.

The sample holds many counts of this clonotype. The CDR3 DNA sequence: TGTGCCAGCAGCTCAGGGCGAGAAAATTCACCCCTCCACTTT. It yields the protein CASSSGRENSPLHF. The V and J genes are TRBV7-3 and TRBJ1-6; tentative D call: TRBD1 (5 bases). The CDR3 runs to 14 residues. Germline V gene data show CDR1 as SGHTA and CDR2 as FQGTGA. Trimming took off 4 bases at V and 7 bases at J, with 11 bases between the two ends.

This clonotype came up many times. This chain joins TRBV11-2 and TRBJ2-3; the D gene could be TRBD1 or TRBD2 (5 bases each). Deletions cut 7 bases from V and 9 bases from J, with 14 bases between. Germline lookup yields CDR1 SGHAT and CDR2 FQNNGV. The CDR3 is 12 amino acids. As DNA, the CDR3 is TGTGCCAGCACCCGTGGATGGGGGACGCAGTATTTT. This translates into CASTRGWGTQYF.

This clonotype has only a few counts. The chain links TRBV10-2 to TRBJ2-3, with a weak D call TRBD2 (6 bases). This CDR3 is built from 15 residues. V shed 2 bases and J shed 2 bases, with 11 bases lying between them. Germline lookup yields CDR1 WSHSY and CDR2 SAAADI. CDR3 region: CASSELGLLTDTQYF. The CDR3 DNA follows: TGCGCCAGCAGTGAGCTAGGACTACTCACAGATACGCAGTATTTT.

There are many counts of this clonotype. V usage is TRBV20-1 and J usage is TRBJ2-5; TRBD1 is a possible D gene (6 bases). Germline assignment: CDR1 DFQATT and CDR2 SNEGSKA (reference sequence). The CDR3 consists of 15 residues. Trimming stripped 3 bases from V and 2 bases from J, with 16 bases between. The CDR3 bases are TGCAGTGCTAGTGATGCCGGGACACAGCAAGAGACCCAGTACTTC. This encodes CSASDAGTQQETQYF.

The chain carries TRBV27 and TRBJ2-2; no clear D gene. Germline V CDR1 and CDR2: MNHEY, SMNVEV (reference sequence). Trimming shortened V by 0 bases and J by 2 bases, and 13 bases separated the two germline ends. This CDR3 region has 17 residues. This CDR3 reads CASSLSDGLPNTGELFF. The CDR3 nucleotides read TGTGCCAGCAGTTTATCGGACGGATTACCAAACACCGGGGAGCTGTTTTTT.

This clonotype has ten or more counts. V usage is TRBV6-1 and J usage is TRBJ1-1; D is unclear. V lost 5 bases, J lost 4 bases, and 14 bases lay in between. From germline, CDR1 is MNHNS and CDR2 SASEGT. CDR3 length equals 14 residues. CDR3 region: CASSPRRVSTEAFF. DNA for the CDR3: TGTGCCAGCAGTCCCAGAAGAGTGAGCACTGAAGCTTTCTTT.

The table lists this clonotype with a few counts. J is TRBJ2-2 and V is TRBV29-1; 9 positions match TRBD2. CDR1 is SQVTM and CDR2 is ANQGSEA in the germline V gene. V lost 7 bases to trimming and J lost 4 bases; unmatched junction nucleotides: 4. The CDR3 extends over 13 amino acids. The CDR3 here is CSAPTSGTGELFF. CDR3 DNA sequence: TGCAGCGCCCCGACTAGCGGCACCGGGGAGCTGTTTTTT.

This clonotype was observed at least ten times. CDR3 loop: CASSLIGLQETQYF. In nucleotides, the CDR3 is TGTGCCAGCAGTTTGATAGGGCTCCAAGAGACCCAGTACTTC. The chain uses TRBV28 and TRBJ2-5; D uncertain. The V and J ends lost 3 bases and 1 base respectively, with 9 bases between them. The CDR3 loop spans 14 amino acids. From germline, CDR1 is MDHEN and CDR2 SYDVKM. The full variable domain, its missing parts supplied by reference TRBV28 and TRBJ2-5, is DVKVTQSSRYLVKRTGEKVFLECVQDMDHENMFWYRQDPGLGLRLIYFSYDVKMKEKGDIPEGYSVSREKKERFSLILESASTNQTSMYLCASSLIGLQETQYFGPGTRLLVL.

The genes are TRBV5-5 and TRBJ2-7, with D maybe TRBD2 (5 bases). Germline lookup yields CDR1 SGHKS and CDR2 YYEKEE (reference sequence). This CDR3 has 15 residues. V was pared by 0 bases and J by 4 bases, with 14 bases between. The CDR3 coding sequence is TGTGCCAGCAGCTTGGGCGGTCGGGGAACGTACGAGCAGTACTTC. It encodes CASSLGGRGTYEQYF.

The rearrangement joins TRBV9 to TRBJ1-1; D unclear. CDR1 SGDLS and CDR2 YYNGEE come from the germline V gene. The ends were cut back, 0 bases at V and 8 bases at J, with 14 bases in the middle. CDR3 size: 14 residues. The CDR3 DNA reads as TGTGCCAGCAGCGTAGAACCCAACCGGCCAGAAGCTTTCTTT. This codes for CASSVEPNRPEAFF.